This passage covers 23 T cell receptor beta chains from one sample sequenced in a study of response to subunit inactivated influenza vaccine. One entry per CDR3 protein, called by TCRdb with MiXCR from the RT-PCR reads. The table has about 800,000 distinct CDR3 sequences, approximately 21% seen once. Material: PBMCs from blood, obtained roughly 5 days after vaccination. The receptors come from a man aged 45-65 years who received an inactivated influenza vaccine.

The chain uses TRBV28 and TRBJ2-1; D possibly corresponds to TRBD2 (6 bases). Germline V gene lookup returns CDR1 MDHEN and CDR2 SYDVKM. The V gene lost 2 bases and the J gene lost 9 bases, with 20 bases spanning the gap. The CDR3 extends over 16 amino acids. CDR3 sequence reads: CASSLLAGRYLGEQFF. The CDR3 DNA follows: TGTGCCAGCAGTTTACTGGCGGGACGATATTTGGGTGAGCAGTTCTTC.

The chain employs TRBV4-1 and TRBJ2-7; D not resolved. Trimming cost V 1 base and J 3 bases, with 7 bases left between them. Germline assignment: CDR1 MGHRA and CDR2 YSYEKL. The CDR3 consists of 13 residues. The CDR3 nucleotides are TGCGCCAGCAGCCAAGTAGACCACTACGAGCAGTACTTC. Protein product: CASSQVDHYEQYF.

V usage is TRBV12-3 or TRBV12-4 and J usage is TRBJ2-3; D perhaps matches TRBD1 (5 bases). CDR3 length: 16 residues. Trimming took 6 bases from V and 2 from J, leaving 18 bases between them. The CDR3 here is CASSRKGICNTDTQYF. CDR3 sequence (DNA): TGTGCCAGCAGCCGGAAGGGGATTTGCAACACAGATACGCAGTATTTT.

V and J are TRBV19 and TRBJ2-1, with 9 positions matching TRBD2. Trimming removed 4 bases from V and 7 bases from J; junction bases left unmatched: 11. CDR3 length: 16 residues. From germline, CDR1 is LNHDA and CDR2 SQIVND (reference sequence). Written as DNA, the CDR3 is TGTGCCAGTAGTACTAGCGGGGCTCTCCGGGGGAATGAGCAGTTCTTC. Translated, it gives CASSTSGALRGNEQFF.

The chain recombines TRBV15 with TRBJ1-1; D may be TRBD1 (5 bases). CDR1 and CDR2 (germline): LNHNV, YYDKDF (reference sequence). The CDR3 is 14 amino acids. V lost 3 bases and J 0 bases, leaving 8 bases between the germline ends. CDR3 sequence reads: CATSSETVNTEAFF. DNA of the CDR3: TGTGCCACCAGCAGTGAGACAGTGAACACTGAAGCTTTCTTT. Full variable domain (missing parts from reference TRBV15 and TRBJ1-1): DAMVIQNPRYQVTQFGKPVTLSCSQTLNHNVMYWYQQKSSQAPKLLFHYYDKDFNNEADTPDNFQSRRPNTSFCFLDIRSPGLGDTAMYLCATSSETVNTEAFFGQGTRLTVV.

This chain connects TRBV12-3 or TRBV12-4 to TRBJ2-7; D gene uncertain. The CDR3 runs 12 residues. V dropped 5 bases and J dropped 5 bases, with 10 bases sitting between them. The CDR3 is CASSTRHHEQYF. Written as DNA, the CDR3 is TGTGCCAGCAGTACCAGACACCACGAGCAGTACTTC.

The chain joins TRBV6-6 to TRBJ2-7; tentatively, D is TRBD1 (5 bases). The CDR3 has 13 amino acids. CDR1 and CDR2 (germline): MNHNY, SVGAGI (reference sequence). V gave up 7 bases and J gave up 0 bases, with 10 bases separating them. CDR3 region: CASTRTTSYEQYF. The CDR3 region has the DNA TGTGCCAGCACCAGGACAACCTCCTACGAGCAGTACTTC.

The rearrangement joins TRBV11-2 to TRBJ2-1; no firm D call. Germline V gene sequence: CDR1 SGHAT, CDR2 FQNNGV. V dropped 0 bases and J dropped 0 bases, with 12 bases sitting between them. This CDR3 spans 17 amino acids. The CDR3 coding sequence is TGTGCCAGCAGCTTAGAATTGGGCACCACCTCCTACAATGAGCAGTTCTTC. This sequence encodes CASSLELGTTSYNEQFF.

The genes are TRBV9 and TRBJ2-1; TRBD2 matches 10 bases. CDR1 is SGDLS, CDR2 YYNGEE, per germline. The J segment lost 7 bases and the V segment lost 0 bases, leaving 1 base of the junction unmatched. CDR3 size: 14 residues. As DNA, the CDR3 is TGTGCCAGCAGCGTAGTTAGCGGGGGGAATGAGCAGTTCTTC. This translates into CASSVVSGGNEQFF.

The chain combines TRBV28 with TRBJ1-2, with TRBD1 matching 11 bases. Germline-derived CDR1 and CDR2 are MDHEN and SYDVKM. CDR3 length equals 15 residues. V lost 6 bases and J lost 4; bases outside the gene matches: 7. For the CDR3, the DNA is TGTGCCAGCAGCTGGACAGGGGGCGCCGGCTATGGCTACACCTTC. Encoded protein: CASSWTGGAGYGYTF.

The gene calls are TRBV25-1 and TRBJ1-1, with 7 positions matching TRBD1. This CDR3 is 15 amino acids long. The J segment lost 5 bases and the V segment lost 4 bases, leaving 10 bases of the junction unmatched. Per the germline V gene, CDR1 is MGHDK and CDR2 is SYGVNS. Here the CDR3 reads CASSGLQGIWTEAFF. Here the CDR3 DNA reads TGTGCCAGCAGTGGCCTACAGGGGATATGGACTGAAGCTTTCTTT.

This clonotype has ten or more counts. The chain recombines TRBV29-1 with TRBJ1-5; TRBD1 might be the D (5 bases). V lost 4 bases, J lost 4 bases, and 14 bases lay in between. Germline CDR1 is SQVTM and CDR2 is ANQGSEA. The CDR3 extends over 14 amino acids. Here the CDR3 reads CSVVEGDINQPQHF. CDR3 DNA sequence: TGCAGCGTTGTCGAAGGGGATATTAATCAGCCCCAGCATTTT. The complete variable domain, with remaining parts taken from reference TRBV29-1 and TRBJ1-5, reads SAVISQKPSRDICQRGTSLTIQCQVDSQVTMMFWYRQQPGQSLTLIATANQGSEATYESGFVIDKFPISRPNLTFSTLTVSNMSPEDSSIYLCSVVEGDINQPQHFGDGTRLSIL.

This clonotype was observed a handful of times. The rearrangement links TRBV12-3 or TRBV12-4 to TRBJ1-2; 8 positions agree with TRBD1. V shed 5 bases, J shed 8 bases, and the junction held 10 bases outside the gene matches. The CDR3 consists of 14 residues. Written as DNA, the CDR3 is TGTGCCAGCAGTATCCGGACAGGGTATGTCGGCTACACCTTC. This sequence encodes CASSIRTGYVGYTF.

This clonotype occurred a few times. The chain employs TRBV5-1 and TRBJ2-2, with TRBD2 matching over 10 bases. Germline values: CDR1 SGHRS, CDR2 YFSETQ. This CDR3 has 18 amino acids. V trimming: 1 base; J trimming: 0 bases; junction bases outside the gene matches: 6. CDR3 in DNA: TGCGCCAGCAGCTTGTTAGCGGGGGGCAAAGCGAACACCGGGGAGCTGTTTTTT. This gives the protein CASSLLAGGKANTGELFF.

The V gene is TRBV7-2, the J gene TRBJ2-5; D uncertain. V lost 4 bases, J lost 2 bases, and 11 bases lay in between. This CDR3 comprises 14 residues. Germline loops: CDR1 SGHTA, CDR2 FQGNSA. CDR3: CASSSGGKQETQYF. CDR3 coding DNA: TGTGCCAGCAGCTCTGGCGGCAAACAAGAGACCCAGTACTTC. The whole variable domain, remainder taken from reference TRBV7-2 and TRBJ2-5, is GAGVSQSPSNKVTEKGKDVELRCDPISGHTALYWYRQSLGQGLEFLIYFQGNSAPDKSGLPSDRFSAERTGGSVSTLTIQRTQQEDSAVYLCASSSGGKQETQYFGPGTRLLVL.

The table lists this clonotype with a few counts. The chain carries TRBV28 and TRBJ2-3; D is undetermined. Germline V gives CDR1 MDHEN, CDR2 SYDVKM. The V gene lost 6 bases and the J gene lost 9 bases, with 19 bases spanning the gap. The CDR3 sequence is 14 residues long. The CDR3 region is CASSPTVRVGTQYF. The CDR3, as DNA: TGTGCCAGCAGCCCTACAGTGAGAGTGGGAACGCAGTATTTT. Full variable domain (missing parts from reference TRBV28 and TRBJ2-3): DVKVTQSSRYLVKRTGEKVFLECVQDMDHENMFWYRQDPGLGLRLIYFSYDVKMKEKGDIPEGYSVSREKKERFSLILESASTNQTSMYLCASSPTVRVGTQYFGPGTRLTVL.

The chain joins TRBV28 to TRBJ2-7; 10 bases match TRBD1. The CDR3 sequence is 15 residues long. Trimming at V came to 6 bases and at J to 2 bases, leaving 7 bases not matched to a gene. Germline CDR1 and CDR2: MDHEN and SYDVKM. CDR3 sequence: CASSRDRGTTYEQYF. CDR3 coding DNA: TGTGCCAGCAGCAGGGACAGGGGAACAACCTACGAGCAGTACTTC.

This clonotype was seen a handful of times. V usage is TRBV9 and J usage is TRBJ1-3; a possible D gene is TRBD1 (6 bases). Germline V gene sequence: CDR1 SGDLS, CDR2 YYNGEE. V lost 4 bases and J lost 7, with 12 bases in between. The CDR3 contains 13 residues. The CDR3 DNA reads TGTGCCAGCAGCCCCAGGACAGCTAACACCATATATTTT. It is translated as CASSPRTANTIYF.

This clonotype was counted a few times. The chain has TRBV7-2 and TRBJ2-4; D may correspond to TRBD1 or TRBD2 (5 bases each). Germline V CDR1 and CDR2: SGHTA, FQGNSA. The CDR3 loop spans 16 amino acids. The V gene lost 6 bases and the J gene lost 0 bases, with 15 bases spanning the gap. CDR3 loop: CASRPRGSQAKNIQYF. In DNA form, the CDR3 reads TGTGCCAGCAGGCCCCGGGGCAGCCAAGCCAAAAACATTCAGTACTTC.

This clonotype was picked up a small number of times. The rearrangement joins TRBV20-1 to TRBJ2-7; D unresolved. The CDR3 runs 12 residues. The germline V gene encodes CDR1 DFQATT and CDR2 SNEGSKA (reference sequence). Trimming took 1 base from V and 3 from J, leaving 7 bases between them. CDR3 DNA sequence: TGCAGTGCTAGAGGTATAAGCTACGAGCAGTACTTC. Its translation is CSARGISYEQYF.

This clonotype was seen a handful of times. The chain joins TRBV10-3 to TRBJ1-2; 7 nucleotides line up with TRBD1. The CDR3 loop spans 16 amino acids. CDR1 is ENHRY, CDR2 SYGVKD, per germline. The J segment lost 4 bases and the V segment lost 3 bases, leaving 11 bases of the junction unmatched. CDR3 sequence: CAISDVWGDSSYGYTF. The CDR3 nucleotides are TGTGCCATCAGTGACGTGTGGGGGGACAGTTCCTATGGCTACACCTTC.

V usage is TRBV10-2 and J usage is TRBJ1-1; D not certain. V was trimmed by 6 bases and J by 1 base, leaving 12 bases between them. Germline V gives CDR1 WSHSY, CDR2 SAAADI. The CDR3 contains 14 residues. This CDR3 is CASRFQTENTEAFF. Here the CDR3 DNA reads TGCGCCAGCAGATTCCAGACTGAGAACACTGAAGCTTTCTTT.

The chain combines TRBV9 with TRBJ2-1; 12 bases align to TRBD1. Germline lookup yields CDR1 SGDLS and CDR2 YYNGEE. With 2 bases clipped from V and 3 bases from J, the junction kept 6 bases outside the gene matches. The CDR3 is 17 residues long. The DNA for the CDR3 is TGTGCCAGCAGCGTGGGGACAGGGGGCGTTGGCTACAATGAGCAGTTCTTC. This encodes CASSVGTGGVGYNEQFF.